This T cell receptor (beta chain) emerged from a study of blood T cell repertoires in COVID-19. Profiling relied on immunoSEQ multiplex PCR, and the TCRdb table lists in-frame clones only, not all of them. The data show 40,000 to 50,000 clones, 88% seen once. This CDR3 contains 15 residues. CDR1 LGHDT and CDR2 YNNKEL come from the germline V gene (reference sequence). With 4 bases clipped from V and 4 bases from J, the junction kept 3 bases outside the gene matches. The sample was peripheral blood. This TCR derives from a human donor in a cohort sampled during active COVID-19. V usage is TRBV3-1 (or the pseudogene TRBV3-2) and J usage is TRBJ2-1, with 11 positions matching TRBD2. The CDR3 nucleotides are TGTGCCAGCAGCCCCACTAGCGGGGGATACAATGAGCAGTTCTTC. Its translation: CASSPTSGGYNEQFF.